Following are 25 T cell receptor beta chains from one sample sequenced in a study of blood T cell repertoires in COVID-19. Some clones are missing from TCRdb's copy, which holds only in-frame ones; the method was immunoSEQ multiplex PCR. The data hold roughly 120,000 clones, with approximately 88% observed a single time. What was sequenced was peripheral blood. These receptors originate from a woman aged 70-85 years with acute or convalescent COVID-19.

The V gene is TRBV3-1 (or the pseudogene TRBV3-2), the J gene TRBJ2-5; 7 bases are shared with TRBD2. After removal of 4 bases from V and 2 bases from J, the junction contained 4 bases not matched to a gene. Per germline, CDR1 LGHDT and CDR2 YNNKEL (reference sequence). The CDR3 runs 14 residues. Here the CDR3 reads CASSRTSGQETQYF. In DNA form, the CDR3 reads TGTGCCAGCAGCCGGACTAGTGGGCAAGAGACCCAGTACTTC.

The chain has TRBV18 and TRBJ2-3, with a tentative D call TRBD1 (5 bases). The CDR3 runs to 16 residues. V lost 0 bases and J 1 base, leaving 11 bases between the germline ends. From germline, CDR1 is KGHSH and CDR2 LQKENI. The DNA of the CDR3 is TGTGCCAGCTCACCACCGTCAGGGTGGGGCACAGATACGCAGTATTTT. Translating it yields CASSPPSGWGTDTQYF.

This chain links TRBV7-3 with TRBJ1-1; TRBD1 is a possible D gene (6 bases). The CDR3 is 14 residues long. Germline loops: CDR1 SGHTA, CDR2 FQGTGA. The V end was cut by 5 bases, the J end by 4 bases, with 14 bases between. CDR3 region: CASSPSGRGTEAFF. CDR3 nucleotide sequence: TGTGCCAGCAGCCCCTCGGGCAGGGGCACTGAAGCTTTCTTT.

This clone showed up just once. The rearrangement uses TRBV11-3 and TRBJ2-7, with 11 bases that match TRBD2. Germline assignment: CDR1 SGHNT and CDR2 YENEEA. J lost 3 bases, V lost 5 bases, and 12 bases had no gene match. This CDR3 has 17 residues. The CDR3 here is CASSPPGLAGNVYEQYF. CDR3 sequence (DNA): TGTGCCAGCAGCCCCCCAGGACTAGCGGGCAATGTCTACGAGCAGTACTTC.

This chain connects TRBV5-4 to TRBJ1-3; D possibly corresponds to TRBD1 (6 bases). Germline V lookup: CDR1 SGHNT, CDR2 YYREEE (reference sequence). CDR3 length: 15 residues. Deletions cut 4 bases from V and 1 base from J, with 12 bases between. Written as DNA, the CDR3 is TGTGCCAGCAGCCCGGACAGCTTTTCTGGAAACACCATATATTTT. This sequence encodes CASSPDSFSGNTIYF.

The J gene is TRBJ2-1, the V gene TRBV10-3; TRBD1 matches 8 bases. Germline CDR1 ENHRY, CDR2 SYGVKD. With 2 bases clipped from V and 4 bases from J, the junction kept 4 bases outside the gene matches. CDR3 size: 15 residues. DNA for the CDR3: TGTGCCATCAGTGAGGGACAGGGAGAATACAATGAGCAGTTCTTC. Amino acids: CAISEGQGEYNEQFF.

A few counts support this clone. The J gene is TRBJ2-1, the V gene TRBV19; D gene uncertain. The V and J ends lost 1 base and 8 bases respectively, with 12 bases between them. Germline CDR1 and CDR2: LNHDA and SQIVND (reference sequence). The CDR3 has 14 amino acids. CDR3 in amino acids: CASSIASGLDEQFF. As DNA, the CDR3 is TGTGCCAGTAGTATAGCTTCTGGCCTTGATGAGCAGTTCTTC.

The CDR3 protein is CASLQGGHQPQHF. In nucleotides, the CDR3 is TGTGCCAGCCTACAGGGGGGACATCAGCCCCAGCATTTT. The chain couples TRBV28 to TRBJ1-5, with TRBD1 matching over 8 bases. J gave up 5 bases and V 8 bases, and 5 bases lay outside the gene matches. The CDR3 sequence is 13 residues long. CDR1 is MDHEN, CDR2 SYDVKM, per germline.

V gene TRBV4-1 combines with J gene TRBJ2-1; 9 bases map to TRBD2. V lost 1 base and J lost 7; bases outside the gene matches: 14. Germline V gene sequence: CDR1 MGHRA, CDR2 YSYEKL. The CDR3 is 18 amino acids. CDR3 sequence (DNA): TGCGCCAGCAGCCAAGTAGGAGTATCTAGCGGGATGGGGAATGAGCAGTTCTTC. Translating it yields CASSQVGVSSGMGNEQFF.

The chain recombines TRBV4-2 with TRBJ2-1; possible D gene TRBD2, 6 bases. The germline V and J ends were trimmed by 0 bases and 6 bases, with 12 bases remaining between them. This CDR3 is 15 amino acids long. Germline values: CDR1 LGHNA, CDR2 YNFKEQ. The CDR3 loop is CASSQEVTGVNEQFF. The CDR3 coding sequence is TGTGCCAGCAGCCAAGAGGTGACGGGGGTCAATGAGCAGTTCTTC.

The table lists this clone with a few counts. This chain joins TRBV19 and TRBJ1-5; TRBD1 might be the D (5 bases). The length of the CDR3 is 14 residues. Trimming took 3 bases from V and 4 from J, leaving 10 bases between them. Germline CDR1 reads LNHDA; CDR2 reads SQIVND (reference sequence). The CDR3 region has the DNA TGTGCCAGTAGTATGGCCAGGGATAATCAGCCCCAGCATTTT. Its translation is CASSMARDNQPQHF.

V and J are TRBV7-9 and TRBJ1-6, with unresolved D. The CDR3 consists of 14 residues. V was shortened by 0 bases and J by 9 bases, with 9 bases between the two germline ends. Germline CDR1 SEHNR, CDR2 FQNEAQ (reference sequence). CDR3 DNA: TGTGCCAGCAGCTTAGCCATCTCTAGTTCACCCCTCCACTTT. Amino acid sequence: CASSLAISSSPLHF.

In its sample, this clone was seen a few times. The chain employs TRBV28 and TRBJ1-5; 10 bases match TRBD1. The germline gives CDR1 MDHEN, CDR2 SYDVKM. The V segment lost 4 bases and the J segment 8 bases; nucleotides outside the gene matches: 5. CDR3 length equals 14 residues. CDR3 sequence: CASSSAGTGEPQHF. The CDR3 region has the DNA TGTGCCAGCAGTTCGGCAGGGACAGGGGAGCCCCAGCATTTT.

This clone has just a few counts. Here the CDR3 reads CASSLEQNYGYTF. CDR3 in DNA: TGTGCCAGCAGTTTAGAACAGAACTATGGCTACACCTTC. The chain uses TRBV12-3 or TRBV12-4 and TRBJ1-2; D unclear. The CDR3 contains 13 residues. The germline V and J ends were trimmed by 1 base and 2 bases, with 5 bases remaining between them.

This chain links TRBV25-1 with TRBJ2-3; 8 bases map to TRBD2. CDR1 and CDR2 (germline): MGHDK, SYGVNS. Trimming cost V 3 bases and J 3 bases; bases outside gene matches: 14. The CDR3 is 18 residues long. CDR3 region: CASSDPPGRGDGTDTQYF. The CDR3 nucleotides are TGTGCCAGCAGTGATCCCCCGGGGCGGGGGGACGGGACAGATACGCAGTATTTT.

This clone was observed once. This chain uses TRBV15 with TRBJ1-4; 7 nucleotides agree with TRBD1. The CDR3 covers 14 residues. With V trimmed by 6 bases and J by 5 bases, 6 bases remained unmatched. Germline V lookup: CDR1 LNHNV, CDR2 YYDKDF (reference sequence). The CDR3 sequence is CATRDRGGNEKLFF. For the CDR3, the DNA is TGTGCCACCAGGGACCGAGGGGGCAATGAAAAACTGTTTTTT.

This sequence joins TRBV3-1 (or the pseudogene TRBV3-2) and TRBJ1-1, with 10 positions matching TRBD1. Germline V gene lookup returns CDR1 LGHDT and CDR2 YNNKEL (reference sequence). The CDR3 extends over 15 amino acids. After removal of 4 bases from V and 7 bases from J, the junction contained 9 bases not matched to a gene. CDR3 nucleotide sequence: TGTGCCAGCAGCCCCACCGGGACAGGGGCGAGTGAAGCTTTCTTT. Encoded protein: CASSPTGTGASEAFF.

This clone was seen only a few times. This sequence joins TRBV4-1 and TRBJ2-1; the D gene is possibly TRBD1 (5 bases). Trimming took off 1 base at V and 12 bases at J, with 13 bases between the two ends. This CDR3 is built from 13 residues. Germline loops: CDR1 MGHRA, CDR2 YSYEKL. This chain's CDR3 is CASSQGTRGGQFF. The CDR3 nucleotides read TGCGCCAGCAGCCAAGGTACAAGGGGCGGGCAGTTCTTC.

CDR3 sequence (DNA): TGTGCCAGCAGCTTAGCTTCAGCGGGAGGAAACTACGAGCAGTACTTC. Its translation: CASSLASAGGNYEQYF. The chain is built from TRBV7-3 and TRBJ2-7, with 9 bases matching TRBD2. Germline lookup yields CDR1 SGHTA and CDR2 FQGTGA. The CDR3 consists of 16 residues. V was pared by 2 bases and J by 3 bases, with 8 bases of the junction left unmatched.

The chain uses TRBV24-1 and TRBJ2-6, with unresolved D. The CDR3 sequence is 14 residues long. V was clipped by 5 bases and J by 1 base, with 5 bases between them. Germline values: CDR1 KGHDR, CDR2 SFDVKD. CDR3 in amino acids: CATSAESGANVLTF. Here the CDR3 DNA reads TGTGCCACCAGTGCGGAGTCTGGGGCCAACGTCCTGACTTTC.

The CDR3 nucleotides read TGTGCCAGCAGCTTAGGCGGGAGTACTAATGAGCAGTTCTTC. It codes for CASSLGGSTNEQFF. The chain has TRBV7-6 and TRBJ2-1; TRBD2 agrees at 7 bases. The trim removed 1 base at V and 7 bases at J, leaving 4 bases unmatched. In germline, CDR1 is SGHVS, CDR2 FNYEAQ. The CDR3 runs to 14 residues.

The gene calls are TRBV7-3 and TRBJ2-3, with D possibly matching TRBD2 (5 bases). Trimming cost V 3 bases and J 4 bases, with 8 bases left between them. Germline loops: CDR1 SGHTA, CDR2 FQGTGA. This CDR3 region has 13 residues. In DNA, the CDR3 is TGTGCCAGCAGCTTCTCACTAGCAGATACGCAGTATTTT. It is translated as CASSFSLADTQYF.

The J gene is TRBJ2-7, the V gene TRBV4-1; 7 nucleotides line up with TRBD2. Trimming removed 1 base from V and 1 base from J; junction bases left unmatched: 7. The CDR3 extends over 16 amino acids. The germline V gene has CDR1 MGHRA and CDR2 YSYEKL. The CDR3 DNA follows: TGCGCCAGCAGCCAAGCGGGGACTACCTTATCCTACGAGCAGTACTTC. This encodes CASSQAGTTLSYEQYF.

J is TRBJ2-7 and V is TRBV7-9, with D unclear. CDR3 size: 14 residues. V dropped 1 base and J dropped 3 bases, with 10 bases sitting between them. The V gene's germline CDR1 is SEHNR and CDR2 FQNEAQ (reference sequence). The CDR3 DNA reads TGTGCCAGCAGCTTAGGGGCTGGAAACTACGAGCAGTACTTC. Its protein is CASSLGAGNYEQYF.

The chain combines TRBV5-1 with TRBJ2-2; D gene unclear. This CDR3 is 13 amino acids long. The ends were cut back, 0 bases at V and 5 bases at J, with 5 bases in the middle. From germline, CDR1 is SGHRS and CDR2 YFSETQ. Here the CDR3 DNA reads TGCGCCAGCAGCTTGGCCCGTACCGGGGAGCTGTTTTTT. This codes for CASSLARTGELFF.